This T cell receptor beta chain was documented in a study of cytomegalovirus exposure and HLA in healthy donors. Whole-study results and caveats: Cytomegalovirus association was listed for about 150 TCR beta chains.

This clone is a singleton in its sample. Its cognate antigen is unknown. Germline values: CDR1 SNHLY, CDR2 FYNNEI. Trimming removed 7 bases from V and 7 bases from J; junction bases left unmatched: 5. CDR3 length: 14 amino acids. While unrecorded immune exposures were likely, the donors were nominally healthy when sampled. Primers included in the PCR were 60 Vbeta and 13 Jbeta primers. Method: immunoSEQ multiplex PCR; TCRdb's copy keeps in-frame clones and lacks some. The sample comprises about 140,000 clones, 78% of which are singletons, and around 2.9% rests with the top ten. The receptor was derived from a female donor in good health and CMV-seronegative. Sequencing was carried out using PBMCs. This chain links TRBV2 with TRBJ2-2; 11 nucleotides line up with TRBD2. As DNA, the CDR3 is TGTGCCAGCAAAGTAGCGGGAGGGGGCGGGGAGCTGTTTTTT. It is translated as CASKVAGGGGELFF.